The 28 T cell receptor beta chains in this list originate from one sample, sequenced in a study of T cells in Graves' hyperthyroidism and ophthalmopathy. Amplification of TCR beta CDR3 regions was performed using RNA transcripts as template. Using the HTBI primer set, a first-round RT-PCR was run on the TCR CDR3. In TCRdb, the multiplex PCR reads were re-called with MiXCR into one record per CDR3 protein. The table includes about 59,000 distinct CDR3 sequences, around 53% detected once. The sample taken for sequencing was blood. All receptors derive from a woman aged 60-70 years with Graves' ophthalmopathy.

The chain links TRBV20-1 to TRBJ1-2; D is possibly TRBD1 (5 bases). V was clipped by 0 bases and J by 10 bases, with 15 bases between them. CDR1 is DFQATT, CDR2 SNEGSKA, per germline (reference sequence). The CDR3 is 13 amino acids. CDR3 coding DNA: TGCAGTGCTAGAGAAGGGGTCAGGGCGAACTACACCTTC. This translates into CSAREGVRANYTF.

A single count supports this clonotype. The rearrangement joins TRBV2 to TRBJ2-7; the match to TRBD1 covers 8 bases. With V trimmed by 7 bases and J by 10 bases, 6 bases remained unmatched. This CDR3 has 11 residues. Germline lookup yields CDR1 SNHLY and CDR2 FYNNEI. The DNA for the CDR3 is TGTGCCAGCACCGGGACAGGTCATCAGTACTTC. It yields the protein CASTGTGHQYF.

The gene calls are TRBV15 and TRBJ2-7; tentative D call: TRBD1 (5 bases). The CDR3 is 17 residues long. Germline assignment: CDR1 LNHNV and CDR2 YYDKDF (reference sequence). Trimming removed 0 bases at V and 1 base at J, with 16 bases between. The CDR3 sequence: CATSRDPPQGSSYEQYF. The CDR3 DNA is TGTGCCACCAGCAGAGATCCCCCGCAGGGATCATCCTACGAGCAGTACTTC. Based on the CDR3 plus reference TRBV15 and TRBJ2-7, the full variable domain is DAMVIQNPRYQVTQFGKPVTLSCSQTLNHNVMYWYQQKSSQAPKLLFHYYDKDFNNEADTPDNFQSRRPNTSFCFLDIRSPGLGDTAMYLCATSRDPPQGSSYEQYFGPGTRLTVT.

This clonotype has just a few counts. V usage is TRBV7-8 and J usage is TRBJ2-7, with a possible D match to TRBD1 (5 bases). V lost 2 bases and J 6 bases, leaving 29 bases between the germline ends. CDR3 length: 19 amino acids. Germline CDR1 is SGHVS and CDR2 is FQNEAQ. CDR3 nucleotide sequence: TGTGCCAGCAGCTTATTGCGGCTAGGCCGCATGACAGTTCCGGGCGAGCAGTACTTC. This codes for CASSLLRLGRMTVPGEQYF.

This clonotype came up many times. CDR3 nucleotide sequence: TGCAGCGTTGAAGAGCCGGGATATAGCAATCAGCCCCAGCATTTT. Its protein product is CSVEEPGYSNQPQHF. This rearrangement joins TRBV29-1 to TRBJ1-5; no clear D. The CDR3 has 15 amino acids. Germline V CDR1 and CDR2: SQVTM, ANQGSEA. Trimming took 0 bases from V and 0 from J, leaving 9 bases between them.

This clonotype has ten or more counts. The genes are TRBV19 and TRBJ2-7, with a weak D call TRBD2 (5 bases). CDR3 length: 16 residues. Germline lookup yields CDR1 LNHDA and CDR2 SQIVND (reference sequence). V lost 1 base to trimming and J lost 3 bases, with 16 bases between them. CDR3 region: CASSIATEPGGYEQYF. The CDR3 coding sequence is TGTGCCAGTAGTATAGCCACTGAACCAGGAGGCTACGAGCAGTACTTC.

DNA of the CDR3: TGTGCCAGCAGGGGGGACAGGGACTACGTATTCACAGATACGCAGTATTTT. Amino acid sequence: CASRGDRDYVFTDTQYF. The chain is built from TRBV12-3 or TRBV12-4 and TRBJ2-3; TRBD1 agrees at 9 bases. V was clipped by 6 bases and J by 2 bases; unmatched bases: 12. This CDR3 is 17 amino acids long.

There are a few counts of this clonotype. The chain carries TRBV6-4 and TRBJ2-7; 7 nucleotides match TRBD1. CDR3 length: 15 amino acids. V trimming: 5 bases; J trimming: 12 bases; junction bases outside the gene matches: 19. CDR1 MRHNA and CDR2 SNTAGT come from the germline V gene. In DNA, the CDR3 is TGTGCCAGCAGTCGCAGCACCGGGACAGCAGACCCCTTGTACTTC. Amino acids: CASSRSTGTADPLYF.

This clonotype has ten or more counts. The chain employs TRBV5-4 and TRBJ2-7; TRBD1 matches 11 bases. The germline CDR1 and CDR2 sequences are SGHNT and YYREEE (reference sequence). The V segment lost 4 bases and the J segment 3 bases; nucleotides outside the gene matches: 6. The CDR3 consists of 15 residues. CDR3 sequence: CASSLAGTGGYEQYF. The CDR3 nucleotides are TGTGCCAGCAGCCTTGCCGGGACAGGGGGCTACGAGCAGTACTTC.

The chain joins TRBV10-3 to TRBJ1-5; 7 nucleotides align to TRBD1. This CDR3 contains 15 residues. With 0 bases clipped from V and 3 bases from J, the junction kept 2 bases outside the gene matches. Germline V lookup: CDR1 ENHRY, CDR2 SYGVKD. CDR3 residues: CAISESGQSNQPQHF. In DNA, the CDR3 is TGTGCCATCAGTGAGTCGGGACAGTCCAATCAGCCCCAGCATTTT.

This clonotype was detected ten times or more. The CDR3 spells CASSLEGRVFSSAFF. The CDR3 DNA reads as TGTGCCAGCAGTCTTGAAGGGAGGGTGTTTAGTTCGGCTTTCTTT. The rearrangement links TRBV27 to TRBJ1-1, with no clear D. Germline CDR1 and CDR2: MNHEY and SMNVEV (reference sequence). Trimming took off 5 bases at V and 11 bases at J, with 24 bases between the two ends. There are 15 residues in the CDR3.

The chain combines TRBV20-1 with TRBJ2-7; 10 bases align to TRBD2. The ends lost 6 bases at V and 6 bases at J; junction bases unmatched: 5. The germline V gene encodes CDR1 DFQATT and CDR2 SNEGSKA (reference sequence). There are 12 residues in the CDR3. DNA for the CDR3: TGCAGTGCCAAGGGACTAGCGACCGAGCAGTACTTC. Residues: CSAKGLATEQYF.

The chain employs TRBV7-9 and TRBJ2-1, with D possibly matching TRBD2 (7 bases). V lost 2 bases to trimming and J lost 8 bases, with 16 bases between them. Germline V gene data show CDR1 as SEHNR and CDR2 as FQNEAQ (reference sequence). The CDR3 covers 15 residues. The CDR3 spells CASSLWDGGPDEQFF. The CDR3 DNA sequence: TGTGCCAGCAGCTTATGGGACGGGGGGCCCGATGAGCAGTTCTTC.

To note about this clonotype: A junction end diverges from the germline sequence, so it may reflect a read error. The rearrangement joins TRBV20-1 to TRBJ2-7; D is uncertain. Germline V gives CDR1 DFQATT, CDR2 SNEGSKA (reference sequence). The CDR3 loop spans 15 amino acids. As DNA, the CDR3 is TGCGGTGCTAGAGATGTACGGGTTAGGTACTACGAGCAGTACTTC. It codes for CGARDVRVRYYEQYF.

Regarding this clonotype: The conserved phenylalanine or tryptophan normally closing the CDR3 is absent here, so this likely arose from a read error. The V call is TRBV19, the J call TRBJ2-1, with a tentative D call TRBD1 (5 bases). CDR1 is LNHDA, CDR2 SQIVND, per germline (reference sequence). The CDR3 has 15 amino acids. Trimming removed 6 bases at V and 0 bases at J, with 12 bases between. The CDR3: CASRKTASSYNEQFR. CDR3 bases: TGTGCCAGTAGGAAGACAGCGAGCTCCTACAATGAGCAGTTCAGA.

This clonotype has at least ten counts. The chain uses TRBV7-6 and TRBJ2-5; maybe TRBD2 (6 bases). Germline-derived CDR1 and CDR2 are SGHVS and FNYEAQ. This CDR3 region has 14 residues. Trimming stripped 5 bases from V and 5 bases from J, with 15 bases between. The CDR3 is CASSRWAGRETQYF. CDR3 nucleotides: TGTGCCAGCAGCCGTTGGGCAGGGAGGGAGACCCAGTACTTC.

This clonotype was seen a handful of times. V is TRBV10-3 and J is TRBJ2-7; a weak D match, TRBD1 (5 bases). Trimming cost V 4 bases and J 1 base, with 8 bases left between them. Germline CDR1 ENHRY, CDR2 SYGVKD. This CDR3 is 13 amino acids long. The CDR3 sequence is CAISGDRSYEQYF. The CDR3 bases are TGTGCCATCAGTGGAGACAGATCCTACGAGCAGTACTTC.

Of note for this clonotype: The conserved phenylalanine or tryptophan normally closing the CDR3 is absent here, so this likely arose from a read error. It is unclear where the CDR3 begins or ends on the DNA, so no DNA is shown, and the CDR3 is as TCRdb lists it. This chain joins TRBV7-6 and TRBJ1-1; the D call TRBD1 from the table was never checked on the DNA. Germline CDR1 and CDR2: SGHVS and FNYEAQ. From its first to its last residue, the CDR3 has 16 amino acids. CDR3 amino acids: CASSLGPRGVNTEAFS.

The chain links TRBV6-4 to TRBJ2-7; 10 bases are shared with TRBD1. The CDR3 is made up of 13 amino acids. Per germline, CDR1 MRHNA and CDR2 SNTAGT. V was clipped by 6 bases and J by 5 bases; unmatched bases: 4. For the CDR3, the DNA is TGTGCCAGCAGCCCGACAGGGGGCGACGAGCAGTACTTC. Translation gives CASSPTGGDEQYF.

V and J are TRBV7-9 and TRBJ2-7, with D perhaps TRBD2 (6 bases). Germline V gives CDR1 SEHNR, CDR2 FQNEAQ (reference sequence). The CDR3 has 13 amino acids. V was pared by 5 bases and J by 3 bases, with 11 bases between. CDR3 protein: CASSRDFHYEQYF. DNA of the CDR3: TGTGCCAGCAGCCGGGACTTCCACTACGAGCAGTACTTC. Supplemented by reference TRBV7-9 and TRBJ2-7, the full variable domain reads DTGVSQNPRHKITKRGQNVTFRCDPISEHNRLYWYRQTLGQGPEFLTYFQNEAQLEKSRLLSDRFSAERPKGSFSTLEIQRTEQGDSAMYLCASSRDFHYEQYFGPGTRLTVT.

CDR3 protein: CSAQSGTDTQYF. In nucleotides, the CDR3 is TGCAGTGCCCAGTCAGGGACAGATACGCAGTATTTT. The chain recombines TRBV20-1 with TRBJ2-3; weak D call: TRBD1 (5 bases). Germline V gene lookup returns CDR1 DFQATT and CDR2 SNEGSKA (reference sequence). The CDR3 consists of 12 residues. Trimming shortened V by 6 bases and J by 3 bases, and 10 bases separated the two germline ends.

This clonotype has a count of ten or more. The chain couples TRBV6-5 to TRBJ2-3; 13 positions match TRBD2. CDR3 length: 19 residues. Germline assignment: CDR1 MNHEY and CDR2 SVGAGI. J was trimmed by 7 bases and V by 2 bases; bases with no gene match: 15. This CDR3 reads CASSYREPTTSGGPNTQYF. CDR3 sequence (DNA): TGTGCCAGCAGTTACAGGGAGCCGACGACTAGCGGGGGGCCTAATACGCAGTATTTT.

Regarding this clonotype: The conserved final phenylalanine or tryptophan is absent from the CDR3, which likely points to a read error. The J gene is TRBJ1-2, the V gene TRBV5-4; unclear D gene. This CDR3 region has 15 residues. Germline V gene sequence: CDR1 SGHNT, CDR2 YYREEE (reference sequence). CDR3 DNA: TGTGCCAGCAGGTTGGCCGGGAACTGGGGCTATGGCTACACCTAC. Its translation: CASRLAGNWGYGYTY.

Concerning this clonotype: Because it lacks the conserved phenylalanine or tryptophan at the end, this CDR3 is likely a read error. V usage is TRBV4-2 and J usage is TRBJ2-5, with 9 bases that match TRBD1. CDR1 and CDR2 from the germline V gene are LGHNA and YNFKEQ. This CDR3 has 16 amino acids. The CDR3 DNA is TGTGCCGGCAGCATGGGCTCCGGGACAGGGCAAGAGACCCAGTACCTC. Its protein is CAGSMGSGTGQETQYL.

The CDR3 DNA reads as TGTGCCAGTAGTATATCTCGCGGGAGAAACAATGAGCAGTTCTTC. Translating gives CASSISRGRNNEQFF. The chain combines TRBV19 with TRBJ2-1; 7 bases fit TRBD2. Germline CDR1 LNHDA, CDR2 SQIVND (reference sequence). CDR3 length: 15 residues. The V gene end was trimmed by 2 bases and the J gene end by 5 bases; junction bases not matched to a gene: 6.

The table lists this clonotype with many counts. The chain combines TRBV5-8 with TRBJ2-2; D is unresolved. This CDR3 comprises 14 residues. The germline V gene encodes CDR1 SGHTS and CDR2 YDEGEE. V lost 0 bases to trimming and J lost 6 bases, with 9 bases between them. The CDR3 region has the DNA TGTGCCAGCAGCTTGGAGGCAGGCGCCGGGGAGCTGTTTTTT. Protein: CASSLEAGAGELFF.

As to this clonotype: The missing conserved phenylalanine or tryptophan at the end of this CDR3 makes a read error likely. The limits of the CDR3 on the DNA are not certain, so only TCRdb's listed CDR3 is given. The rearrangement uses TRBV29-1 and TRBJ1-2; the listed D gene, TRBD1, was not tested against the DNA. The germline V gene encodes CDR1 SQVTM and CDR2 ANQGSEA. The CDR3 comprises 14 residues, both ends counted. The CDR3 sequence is CSVEMGLRGAGHTL.

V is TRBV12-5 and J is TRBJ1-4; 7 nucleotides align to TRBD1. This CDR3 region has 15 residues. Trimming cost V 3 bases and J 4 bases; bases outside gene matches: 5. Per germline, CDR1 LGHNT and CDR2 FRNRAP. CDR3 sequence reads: CASGLNRGNNEKLFF. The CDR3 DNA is TGTGCTAGTGGTTTAAACAGGGGCAATAATGAAAAACTGTTTTTT.